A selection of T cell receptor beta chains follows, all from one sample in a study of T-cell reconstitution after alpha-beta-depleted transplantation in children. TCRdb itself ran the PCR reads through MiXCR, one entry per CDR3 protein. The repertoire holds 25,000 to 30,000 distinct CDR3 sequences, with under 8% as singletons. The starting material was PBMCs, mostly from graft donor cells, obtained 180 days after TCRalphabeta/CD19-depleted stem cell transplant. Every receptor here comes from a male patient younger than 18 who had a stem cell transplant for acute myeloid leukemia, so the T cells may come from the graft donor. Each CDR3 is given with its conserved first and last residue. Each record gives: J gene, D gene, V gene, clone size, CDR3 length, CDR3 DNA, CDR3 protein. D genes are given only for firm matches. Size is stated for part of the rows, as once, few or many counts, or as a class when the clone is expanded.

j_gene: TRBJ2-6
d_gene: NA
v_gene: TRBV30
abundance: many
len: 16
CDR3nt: TGTGCCTGGAGTGCCTCACATATCTCTGGGGCCAACGTCCTGACTTTC
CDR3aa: CAWSASHISGANVLTF

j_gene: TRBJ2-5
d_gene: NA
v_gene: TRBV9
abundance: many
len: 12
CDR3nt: TGTGCCAGCAGCGGACCCCGGGAGACCCAGTACTTC
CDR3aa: CASSGPRETQYF

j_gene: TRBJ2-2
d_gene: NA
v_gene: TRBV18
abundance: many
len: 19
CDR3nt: TGTGCCAGCTCACCACGAACAATCGCTGGCCCCACGAACACCGGGGAGCTGTTTTTT
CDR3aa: CASSPRTIAGPTNTGELFF

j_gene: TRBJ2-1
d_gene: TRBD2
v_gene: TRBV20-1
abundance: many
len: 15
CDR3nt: TGCAGTGCTCCCTCGGGACTAGCGGGGTACAATGAGCAGTTCTTC
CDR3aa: CSAPSGLAGYNEQFF

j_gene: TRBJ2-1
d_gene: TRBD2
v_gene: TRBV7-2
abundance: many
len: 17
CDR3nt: TGTGCCAGCAGCTTAAGCCCTAGCGGGGCGGCTTACAATGAGCAGTTCTTC
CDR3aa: CASSLSPSGAAYNEQFF

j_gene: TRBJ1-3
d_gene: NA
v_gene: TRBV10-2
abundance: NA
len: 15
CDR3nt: TGCGCCACCACCGATGGGGGCATAGCCGGAAACACCATATATTTT
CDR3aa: CATTDGGIAGNTIYF

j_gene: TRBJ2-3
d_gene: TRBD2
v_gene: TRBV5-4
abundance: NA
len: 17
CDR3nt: TGTGCCAGCAGCTTGGAGCCGACTAGCGGAAGCACAGATACGCAGTATTTT
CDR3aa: CASSLEPTSGSTDTQYF

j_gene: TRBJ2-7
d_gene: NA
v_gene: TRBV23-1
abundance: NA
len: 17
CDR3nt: TGCGCCAGCAGTCAACGTAAGGACGCCGGTGTTAACTACGAGCAGTACTTC
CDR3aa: CASSQRKDAGVNYEQYF

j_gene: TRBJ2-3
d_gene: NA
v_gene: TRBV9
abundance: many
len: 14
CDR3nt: TGTGCCAGCAGCTTGACAGGTTGGGGAGATACGCAGTATTTT
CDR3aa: CASSLTGWGDTQYF

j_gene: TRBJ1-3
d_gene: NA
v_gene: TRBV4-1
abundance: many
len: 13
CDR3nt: TGCGCCAGCAGCCAACAGGGAACGAACACCATATATTTT
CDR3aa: CASSQQGTNTIYF

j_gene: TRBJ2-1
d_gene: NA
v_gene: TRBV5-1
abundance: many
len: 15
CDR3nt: TGCGCCAGCGGTACAGGGCAGAGCTCCTACAATGAGCAGTTCTTC
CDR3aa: CASGTGQSSYNEQFF

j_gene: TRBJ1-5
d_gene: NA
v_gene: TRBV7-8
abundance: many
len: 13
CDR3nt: TGTGCCAGCAGCTTAAGGGACGATCAGCCCCAGCATTTT
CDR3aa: CASSLRDDQPQHF

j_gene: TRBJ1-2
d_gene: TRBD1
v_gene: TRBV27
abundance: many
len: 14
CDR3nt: TGTGCCAGCAAGTATCAGGGGGGGTTCGGTGGCTACACCTTC
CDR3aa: CASKYQGGFGGYTF

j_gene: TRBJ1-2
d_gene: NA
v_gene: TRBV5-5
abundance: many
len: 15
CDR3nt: TGTGCCAGCAGCTTGGCTGGGGACGCGCCTTATGGCTACACCTTC
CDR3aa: CASSLAGDAPYGYTF

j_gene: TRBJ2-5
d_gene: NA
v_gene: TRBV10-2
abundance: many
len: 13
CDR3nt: TGCGCCAGCGGGCCACACCTCCAAGAGACCCAGTACTTC
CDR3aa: CASGPHLQETQYF

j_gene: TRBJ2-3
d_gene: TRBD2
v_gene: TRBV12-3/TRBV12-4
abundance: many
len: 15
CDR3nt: TGTGCCAGCAGTCCGCCGGGACTAGCGGAAGGTACGCAGTATTTT
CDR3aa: CASSPPGLAEGTQYF

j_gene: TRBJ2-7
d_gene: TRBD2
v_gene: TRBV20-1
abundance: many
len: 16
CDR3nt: TGCAGTGCTAGTCATGGGCGGGAGGGCCCTACCTACGAGCAGTACTTC
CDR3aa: CSASHGREGPTYEQYF

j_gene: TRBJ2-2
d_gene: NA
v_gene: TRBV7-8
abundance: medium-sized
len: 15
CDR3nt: TGTGCCAGCAGCCTCGGGTTTCAGGGGACCGGGGAGCTGTTTTTT
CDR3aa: CASSLGFQGTGELFF

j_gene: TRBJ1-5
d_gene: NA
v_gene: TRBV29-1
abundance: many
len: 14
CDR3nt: TGCAGCGTTGAAGATATGGACTGGCTTCAGCCCCAGCATTTT
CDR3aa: CSVEDMDWLQPQHF

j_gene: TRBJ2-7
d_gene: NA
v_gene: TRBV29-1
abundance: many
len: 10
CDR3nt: TGCAGCGTTGGGGGAATCGAGCAGTACTTC
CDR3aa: CSVGGIEQYF

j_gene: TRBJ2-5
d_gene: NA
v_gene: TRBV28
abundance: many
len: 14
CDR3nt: TGTGCCAGCAGTTTGGCAGGGGCGGGGGAGACCCAGTACTTC
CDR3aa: CASSLAGAGETQYF

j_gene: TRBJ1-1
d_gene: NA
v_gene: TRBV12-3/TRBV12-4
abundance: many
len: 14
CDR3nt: TGTGCCAGCAGTTTTTGGGGGCTGGAATTGGAAGCTTTCTTT
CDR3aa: CASSFWGLELEAFF

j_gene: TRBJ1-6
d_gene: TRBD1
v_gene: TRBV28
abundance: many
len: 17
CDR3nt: TGTGCCAGCAGTGAATTGCGGACAGGCGGAAGGAATTCACCCCTCCACTTT
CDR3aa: CASSELRTGGRNSPLHF

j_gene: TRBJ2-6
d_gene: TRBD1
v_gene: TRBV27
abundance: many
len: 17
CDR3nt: TGTGCCAGCAGTGCCGGGACAGGGGGGATTGGGGCCAACGTCCTGACTTTC
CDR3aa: CASSAGTGGIGANVLTF

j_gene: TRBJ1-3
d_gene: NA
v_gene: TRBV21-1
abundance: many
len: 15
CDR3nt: TGTGCCAGCAGTCAACATTGGCTCTCTGGAAACACCATATATTTT
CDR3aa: CASSQHWLSGNTIYF

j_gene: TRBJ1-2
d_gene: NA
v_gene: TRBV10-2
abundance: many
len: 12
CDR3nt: TGCGCCAGCAGTGAGGTGGGCTATGGCTACACCTTC
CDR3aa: CASSEVGYGYTF

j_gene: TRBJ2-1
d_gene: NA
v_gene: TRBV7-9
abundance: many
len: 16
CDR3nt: TGTGCCAGCAGCCAAACCGATGACCTTATCAACAATGAGCAGTTCTTC
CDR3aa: CASSQTDDLINNEQFF

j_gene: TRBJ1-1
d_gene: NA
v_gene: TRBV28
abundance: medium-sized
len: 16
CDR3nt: TGTGCCAGCAGTATCCCCCGACAGACCATGAACACTGAAGCTTTCTTT
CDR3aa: CASSIPRQTMNTEAFF

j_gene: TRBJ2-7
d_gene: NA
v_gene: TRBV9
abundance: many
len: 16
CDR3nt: TGTGCCAGCAGCGTAGCTGCGGCGGAGACCCGCTACGAGCAGTACTTC
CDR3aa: CASSVAAAETRYEQYF

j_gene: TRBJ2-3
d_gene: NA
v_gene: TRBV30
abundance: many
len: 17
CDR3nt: TGTGCCTGGAGTGTACCCGTGGCGGGGAGAAGACCAGATACGCAGTATTTT
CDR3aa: CAWSVPVAGRRPDTQYF

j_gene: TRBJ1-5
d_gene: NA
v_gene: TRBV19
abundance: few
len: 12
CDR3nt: TGTGCCAGTACACAGGGCAATCAGCCCCAGCATTTT
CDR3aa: CASTQGNQPQHF

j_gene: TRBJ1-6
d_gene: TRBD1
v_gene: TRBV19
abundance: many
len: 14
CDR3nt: TGTGCCAGTAGTAACGACAGGGTAAATTCACCCCTCCACTTT
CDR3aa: CASSNDRVNSPLHF

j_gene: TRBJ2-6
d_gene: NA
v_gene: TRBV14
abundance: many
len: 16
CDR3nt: TGTGCCAGCAGCCAAGCATTGAGAACCGGGGCCAACGTCCTGACTTTC
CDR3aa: CASSQALRTGANVLTF

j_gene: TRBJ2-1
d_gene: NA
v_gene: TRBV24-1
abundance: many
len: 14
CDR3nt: TGTGCCACCAGTGATGCCAGGGTTGTCGATGAGCAGTTCTTC
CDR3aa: CATSDARVVDEQFF

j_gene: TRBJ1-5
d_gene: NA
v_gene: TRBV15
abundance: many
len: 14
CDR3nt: TGTGCCACCAGCCCCGGGGGGAGCAATCAGCCCCAGCATTTT
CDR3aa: CATSPGGSNQPQHF

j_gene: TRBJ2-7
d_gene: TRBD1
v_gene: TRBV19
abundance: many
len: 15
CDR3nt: TGTGCCAGTAGCTCTCTCGGGACAGGTTCCTACGAGCAGTACTTC
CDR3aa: CASSSLGTGSYEQYF

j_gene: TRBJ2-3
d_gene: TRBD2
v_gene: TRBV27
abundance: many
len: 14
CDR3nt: TGTGCCACCCGACTAGCGGGAGAGAGAGATACGCAGTATTTT
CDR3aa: CATRLAGERDTQYF

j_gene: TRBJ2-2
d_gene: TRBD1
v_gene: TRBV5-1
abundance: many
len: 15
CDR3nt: TGCGCCAGCAGCTACACAGGGGCGAACACCGGGGAGCTGTTTTTT
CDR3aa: CASSYTGANTGELFF

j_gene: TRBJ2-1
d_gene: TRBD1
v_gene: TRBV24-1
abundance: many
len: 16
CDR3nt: TGTGCCACCAGTGATAGGACAGGGTCTCTCTTTGATGAGCAGTTCTTC
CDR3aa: CATSDRTGSLFDEQFF

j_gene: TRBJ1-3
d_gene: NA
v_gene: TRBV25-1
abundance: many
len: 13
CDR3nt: TGTGCCAGCAGGCATAGCTCTGGAAACACCATATATTTT
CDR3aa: CASRHSSGNTIYF

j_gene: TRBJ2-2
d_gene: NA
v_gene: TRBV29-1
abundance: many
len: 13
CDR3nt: TGCAGCGTTGCAGGGGTCGGCACCGGGGAGCTGTTTTTT
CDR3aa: CSVAGVGTGELFF

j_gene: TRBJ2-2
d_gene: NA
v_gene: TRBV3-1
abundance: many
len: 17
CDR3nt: TGTGCCAGCAGCCTTGTCGGGGGAGGATATCAGACCGGGGAGCTGTTTTTT
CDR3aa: CASSLVGGGYQTGELFF

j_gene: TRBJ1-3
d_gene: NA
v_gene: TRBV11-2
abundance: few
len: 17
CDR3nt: TGTGCCAGCAGCTCGTTATCGATCAGGGGTGGTGGAAACACCATATATTTT
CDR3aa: CASSSLSIRGGGNTIYF

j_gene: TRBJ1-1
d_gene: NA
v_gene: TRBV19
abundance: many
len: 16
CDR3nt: TGTGCCAGTAGTATAGTTTGGTTGGACGGAAACACTGAAGCTTTCTTT
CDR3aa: CASSIVWLDGNTEAFF

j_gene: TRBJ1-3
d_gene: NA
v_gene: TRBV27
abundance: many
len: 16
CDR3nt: TGTGCCAGCAGTTTATCGTGGCAGGGGCGTAGAAACACCATATATTTT
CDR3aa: CASSLSWQGRRNTIYF

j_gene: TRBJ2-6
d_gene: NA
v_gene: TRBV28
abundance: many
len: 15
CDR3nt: TGTGCCAGCAGCCGGCCCGGGACCGGGGCCAACGTCCTGACTTTC
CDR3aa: CASSRPGTGANVLTF

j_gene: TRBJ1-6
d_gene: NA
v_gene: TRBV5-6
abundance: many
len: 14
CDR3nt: TGTGCCAGCAGCTTGAACCTGGATAATTCACCCCTCCACTTT
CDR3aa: CASSLNLDNSPLHF

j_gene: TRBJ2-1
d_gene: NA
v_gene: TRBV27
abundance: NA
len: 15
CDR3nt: TGTGCCAGCAGTCCCCTCCGACTAGTAACCGATGAGCAGTTCTTC
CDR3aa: CASSPLRLVTDEQFF

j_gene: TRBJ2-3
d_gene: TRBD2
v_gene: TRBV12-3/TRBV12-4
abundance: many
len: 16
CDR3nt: TGTGCCAGCAGTCCGGGACTAGCGGGGCTACAGGATACGCAGTATTTT
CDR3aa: CASSPGLAGLQDTQYF

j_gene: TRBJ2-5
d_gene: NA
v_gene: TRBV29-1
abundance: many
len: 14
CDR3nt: TGCAGCGTTGTTTTCGGGAGCGAACAAGAGACCCAGTACTTC
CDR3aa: CSVVFGSEQETQYF

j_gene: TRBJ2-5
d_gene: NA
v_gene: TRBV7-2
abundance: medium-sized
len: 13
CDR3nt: TGTGCCAGCAGTCGTAGCGTCCAAGAGACCCAGTACTTC
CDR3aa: CASSRSVQETQYF

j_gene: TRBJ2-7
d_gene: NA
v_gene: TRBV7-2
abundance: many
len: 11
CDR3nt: TGTGCCAGCAGCTTAGAGCGGGAGCAGTACTTC
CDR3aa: CASSLEREQYF

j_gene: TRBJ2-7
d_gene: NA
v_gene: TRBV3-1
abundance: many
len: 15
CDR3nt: TGTGCCAGCAGCCAAGTACGGACTCCTGCCTACGATCAGTACTTC
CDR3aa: CASSQVRTPAYDQYF

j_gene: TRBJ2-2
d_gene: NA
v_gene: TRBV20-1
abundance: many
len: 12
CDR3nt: TGCAGTCCGTCAAGCTACACCGGGGAGCTGTTTTTT
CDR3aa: CSPSSYTGELFF

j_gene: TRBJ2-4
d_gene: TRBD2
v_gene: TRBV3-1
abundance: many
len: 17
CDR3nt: TGTGCCAGCAGCCAAGATATGAGCGGGAGGCCCAAAAACATTCAGTACTTC
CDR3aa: CASSQDMSGRPKNIQYF

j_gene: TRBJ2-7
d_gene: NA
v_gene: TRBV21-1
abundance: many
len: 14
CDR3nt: TGTGCCAGCAGCAACAGAGGGGGCAGGTACGAGCAGTACTTC
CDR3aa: CASSNRGGRYEQYF

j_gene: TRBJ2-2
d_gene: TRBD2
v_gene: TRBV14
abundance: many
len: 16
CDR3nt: TGTGCCAGCAGCTTCCGGACTAGCCCCCGGCCCGGGGAGCTGTTTTTT
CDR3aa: CASSFRTSPRPGELFF

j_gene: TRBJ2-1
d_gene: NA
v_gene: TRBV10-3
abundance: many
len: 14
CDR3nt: TGTGCCACCCTCACAGGGTTTGGTAACAATGAGCAGTTCTTC
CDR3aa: CATLTGFGNNEQFF

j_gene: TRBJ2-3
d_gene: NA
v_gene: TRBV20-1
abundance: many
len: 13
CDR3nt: TGCAGTGCCTCGCTGGGGTCCCGGGATACGCAGTATTTT
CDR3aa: CSASLGSRDTQYF

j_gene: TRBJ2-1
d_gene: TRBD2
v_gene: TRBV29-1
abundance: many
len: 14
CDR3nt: TGCAGCGTTGAGGGGGGGAAGTCCTACAATGAGCAGTTCTTC
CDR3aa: CSVEGGKSYNEQFF